This T cell receptor beta chain was sequenced during a study of blood T cell repertoires in COVID-19 (dated by TCRdb to about 2020). A note on the overall study: Collaborator samples came from the United States, Italy and Spain and covered acute and convalescent phases of COVID-19. Subjects who had been exposed to COVID-19, were actively infected with it, or had recovered from it provided the deeply sampled blood TCRbeta repertoires that made up the dataset. The material from the prospective study consisted of cDNA or gDNA derived from T cells, B-cell-depleted T cells, or PBMCs. Samples came from the ongoing ImmuneRACE study (first 160 participants) plus 1,254 subjects from 6 global collaborators. The repertoires were released in a freely available public database intended as a resource for research on the immune response to SARS-CoV-2. Nearly every sample came with metadata listing a de-identified subject ID, COVID-19 status, age in years and sex. HLA class I and class II types, where available, came from metadata supplied by the sample provider rather than from assay-based typing. Results the study describes overall, beyond this receptor: The amount of clinical and demographic metadata varied by source and participant and was provided uncurated.

The CDR3 runs 14 residues from the cysteine to the phenylalanine. Only the CDR3 region is kept as DNA, spanning 42 bases read in frame from base 1. The germline V gene sets CDR1 to SGHTA and CDR2 to FQGNSA. The germline ends are 8 bases apart after V is trimmed by 0 bases and J by 6 bases. Concerning this clone itself: Its antigen target is currently unknown. Base qualities are missing; no much larger clone stands one base away.

TCRbeta CDR3 regions were amplified from genomic DNA using the immunoSEQ Assay, a bias-controlled multiplex PCR. In the authors' own workflow: The number of nucleated cells in each sample was estimated from the amplification of reference gene primers within the assay. To quantify the absolute abundance of each unique TCRbeta CDR3 rearrangement, sequence reads were collapsed and filtered. For each sample, productive Simpson clonality was calculated as the square root of Simpson's diversity index over productive rearrangements. TCRdb obtained this table from immuneACCESS and retained in-frame rearrangements with V and J assigned. These tables miss some clones; where compared with another copy, unresolved V genes account for less than half of the shortfall, and the remainder is unexplained. V and J calls and clone size are given by that table; D and trimming were obtained from the DNA. This sample holds 120,000 to 150,000 clones; roughly 84% were observed only once. The top ten clones comprise more than 4.5% of the sample.

In the prospective study, participants were 18 to 89 years old, resided in about two dozen geographic areas of the United States, and were enrolled through a virtual design. Cohort assignment in the prospective study relied on participant-reported clinical history from a screening survey and a study questionnaire. A participant counted as exposed if, within 2 weeks of entering the study, that participant had been in contact with someone who had a PCR-confirmed or clinician-diagnosed COVID-19 case. In the prospective study, mobile phlebotomists collected whole blood, serum and a nasopharyngeal or oropharyngeal swab from each participant. Participants in the prospective study had the option to provide additional blood draws and questionnaires over a roughly 2-month period. Before DNA extraction, blood samples from the prospective study were shipped at room temperature or frozen.

Recombination joined TRBV7-2 with TRBJ2-2; the D segment cannot be called with confidence. This receptor was obtained from a woman aged 45-65 years who had been exposed to COVID-19. The specimen sequenced was PBMCs or T cells enriched from blood (not recorded which). This receptor has the CDR3 CASSLAHPPGELFF. The base sequence is TGTGCCAGCAGCTTAGCCCATCCCCCCGGGGAGCTGTTTTTT.